These 24 T cell receptor beta chains share one sample of origin, sequenced in a study of cytomegalovirus exposure and HLA in healthy donors. PCR used 60 Vbeta primers and 13 Jbeta primers. Data came from immunoSEQ multiplex PCR; TCRdb stores just in-frame clones and leaves some out. The top ten clones hold around 3% of a sample with about 88,000 clones, under 85% of them seen once. Sequenced: PBMCs. All receptors derive from a man aged 25 to 40 in good health and CMV-seronegative.

The CDR3: CAWSVGGGQETQYF. CDR3 coding DNA: TGTGCCTGGAGTGTAGGGGGGGGGCAAGAGACCCAGTACTTC. The chain joins TRBV30 to TRBJ2-5; D might be TRBD2 (7 bases). Germline assignment: CDR1 GTSNPN and CDR2 SVGIG (reference sequence). The CDR3 runs to 14 residues. The V gene lost 0 bases and the J gene lost 2 bases, with 10 bases spanning the gap.

This CDR3 is CASSLGPPGGTGDTQYF. CDR3 DNA sequence: TGTGCCAGCAGCTTAGGGCCGCCTGGGGGCACAGGGGATACGCAGTATTTT. The V call is TRBV7-2, the J call TRBJ2-3, with a possible D match to TRBD1 (6 bases). The CDR3 sequence is 17 residues long. Germline CDR1 SGHTA, CDR2 FQGNSA. Trimming removed 1 base from V and 6 bases from J, with 20 bases in between.

This clone was found a few times. The chain recombines TRBV7-3 with TRBJ1-3; D remains ambiguous. V lost 4 bases, J lost 3 bases, and 7 bases lay in between. Germline CDR1 and CDR2: SGHTA and FQGTGA. The CDR3 spans 13 residues. The CDR3 spells CASSSKHGNTIYF. The CDR3 region has the DNA TGTGCCAGCAGCTCCAAACATGGAAACACCATATATTTT.

The V call is TRBV7-2, the J call TRBJ1-2; 10 nucleotides line up with TRBD1. Trimming at V came to 5 bases and at J to 4 bases, leaving 7 bases not matched to a gene. This CDR3 contains 15 residues. CDR1 SGHTA and CDR2 FQGNSA come from the germline V gene. The CDR3, as DNA: TGTGCCAGCAGCCCGACAGGGGGCTGGAGCTATGGCTACACCTTC. It codes for CASSPTGGWSYGYTF.

The J gene is TRBJ1-1, the V gene TRBV11-1, with TRBD1 identical over 7 bases. The CDR3 is 15 amino acids. V lost 5 bases and J lost 1; bases outside the gene matches: 7. The germline V gene encodes CDR1 SGHAT and CDR2 FQDESV (reference sequence). The CDR3 loop is CASSPRRQGNTEAFF. The CDR3 coding sequence is TGTGCCAGCAGCCCCCGAAGACAGGGGAACACTGAAGCTTTCTTT.

This chain joins TRBV7-9 and TRBJ1-2; 10 bases match TRBD1. Unmatched junction bases numbered 4, after V lost 2 bases and J lost 4 bases. There are 15 residues in the CDR3. Germline V gives CDR1 SEHNR, CDR2 FQNEAQ (reference sequence). The CDR3 spells CASSLPRTGGYGYTF. CDR3 nucleotides: TGTGCCAGCAGCTTACCTAGGACAGGGGGCTATGGCTACACCTTC.

J is TRBJ1-1 and V is TRBV4-3; TRBD1 matches at 8 bases. This CDR3 spans 14 amino acids. CDR1 and CDR2 (germline): LGHNA, YSLEER. V shed 5 bases and J 5 bases; nucleotides not matched to a gene: 7. The CDR3 reads CASSIQGVRTEAFF. The CDR3 DNA reads as TGCGCCAGCAGCATACAGGGGGTGAGGACTGAAGCTTTCTTT.

The V call is TRBV7-9, the J call TRBJ2-1; D possibly corresponds to TRBD2 (5 bases). Trimming took 2 bases from V and 0 from J, leaving 14 bases between them. Per the germline V gene, CDR1 is SEHNR and CDR2 is FQNEAQ (reference sequence). This CDR3 is 17 amino acids long. The chain's CDR3 is CASSLKGRISSYNEQFF. The CDR3, as DNA: TGTGCCAGCAGCTTAAAAGGGAGAATCAGCTCCTACAATGAGCAGTTCTTC.

This clone was detected once. The V and J genes are TRBV29-1 and TRBJ1-1; 8 nucleotides match TRBD1. Germline V gene lookup returns CDR1 SQVTM and CDR2 ANQGSEA. The V and J ends lost 7 bases and 0 bases, in that order; junction bases with no gene match: 7. The CDR3 runs 14 residues. CDR3 amino acids: CSGFRGRVNTEAFF. The CDR3 DNA sequence: TGCAGCGGGTTCAGGGGGCGCGTGAACACTGAAGCTTTCTTT.

The genes are TRBV29-1 and TRBJ1-2; TRBD1 matches 8 bases. Trimming at V came to 4 bases and at J to 3 bases, leaving 7 bases not matched to a gene. From germline, CDR1 is SQVTM and CDR2 ANQGSEA. The CDR3 spans 14 residues. CDR3 residues: CSVVGRGLDYGYTF. In DNA form, the CDR3 reads TGCAGCGTTGTGGGCAGGGGGCTCGACTATGGCTACACCTTC.

The chain couples TRBV7-7 to TRBJ2-5; 8 nucleotides agree with TRBD1. CDR3 length: 16 residues. From germline, CDR1 is SSHAT and CDR2 FNYEAQ (reference sequence). The J segment lost 5 bases and the V segment lost 1 base, leaving 9 bases of the junction unmatched. DNA of the CDR3: TGTGCCAGCAGCTTAGATAGGACAGGGCCCGGGGAGACCCAGTACTTC. Translated: CASSLDRTGPGETQYF.

This clone was observed a few times. This chain links TRBV25-1 with TRBJ1-2, with D tentatively TRBD1 (6 bases). Deletions cut 1 base from V and 1 base from J, with 13 bases between. The CDR3 loop spans 16 amino acids. Germline V lookup: CDR1 MGHDK, CDR2 SYGVNS. CDR3 in DNA: TGTGCCAGCAGTGAATTGGGGGCAGGGATTAACTATGGCTACACCTTC. Protein: CASSELGAGINYGYTF.

This rearrangement joins TRBV29-1 to TRBJ1-2; D not resolved. This CDR3 region has 11 residues. Looked up from germline, CDR1 is SQVTM and CDR2 is ANQGSEA. The V end was cut by 6 bases, the J end by 5 bases, with 10 bases between. The CDR3 nucleotides read TGCAGCGTCGAGTCGCGGTATGGCTACACCTTC. Protein sequence: CSVESRYGYTF.

There are a few counts of this clone. The rearrangement uses TRBV19 and TRBJ1-1; D gene unclear. CDR1 is LNHDA, CDR2 SQIVND, per germline (reference sequence). Between the trimmed V and J ends, which lost 6 bases and 0 bases, there was a span of 8 bases. This CDR3 is built from 13 residues. This chain's CDR3 is CASSFPLNTEAFF. In DNA, the CDR3 is TGTGCCAGTAGCTTCCCCTTGAACACTGAAGCTTTCTTT.

This chain joins TRBV10-3 and TRBJ2-1, with D perhaps matching TRBD2 (5 bases). Germline V lookup: CDR1 ENHRY, CDR2 SYGVKD. The CDR3 is 13 residues long. V lost 0 bases, J lost 8 bases, and 8 bases lay in between. CDR3 nucleotide sequence: TGTGCCATCAGTGAGTCGCGGGTAGATGAGCAGTTCTTC. Protein sequence: CAISESRVDEQFF.

This chain joins TRBV5-6 and TRBJ2-1; a possible D gene is TRBD2 (5 bases). Trimming cost V 2 bases and J 2 bases, with 8 bases left between them. The CDR3 contains 14 residues. Germline CDR1 and CDR2: SGHDT and YYEEEE. The CDR3 protein is CASSFPGAYNEQFF. The CDR3 DNA reads TGTGCCAGCAGCTTTCCCGGGGCCTACAATGAGCAGTTCTTC.

In its sample, this clone was seen once. The chain employs TRBV10-3 and TRBJ1-5, with D possibly TRBD1 on 6 matching bases. Germline V gives CDR1 ENHRY, CDR2 SYGVKD. V lost 5 bases and J 4 bases, leaving 9 bases between the germline ends. This CDR3 region has 13 residues. In DNA form, the CDR3 reads TGTGCCATCAGTCCCGGACAGAATCAGCCCCAGCATTTT. It encodes CAISPGQNQPQHF.

This clone has only one observation. The genes are TRBV28 and TRBJ2-2; D gene unclear. The V end was cut by 7 bases, the J end by 7 bases, with 16 bases between. Germline lookup yields CDR1 MDHEN and CDR2 SYDVKM. There are 14 residues in the CDR3. CDR3 DNA: TGTGCCAGCACAGTTACCTCGCCTTACGGGGAGCTGTTTTTT. The encoded protein is CASTVTSPYGELFF. The full variable domain, rest sourced from reference TRBV28 and TRBJ2-2, is DVKVTQSSRYLVKRTGEKVFLECVQDMDHENMFWYRQDPGLGLRLIYFSYDVKMKEKGDIPEGYSVSREKKERFSLILESASTNQTSMYLCASTVTSPYGELFFGEGSRLTVL.

This chain links TRBV6-4 with TRBJ1-2; perhaps TRBD1 as D (5 bases). Germline loops: CDR1 MRHNA, CDR2 SNTAGT. The V and J ends lost 2 bases and 4 bases respectively, with 5 bases between them. The CDR3 contains 12 residues. This CDR3 reads CASSDRGYGYTF. CDR3 coding DNA: TGTGCCAGCAGTGACAGGGGCTATGGCTACACCTTC.

This chain joins TRBV9 and TRBJ1-2; 8 bases are a match to TRBD1. V was pared by 6 bases and J by 6 bases, with 4 bases of the junction left unmatched. CDR1 and CDR2 from the germline V gene are SGDLS and YYNGEE. The CDR3 extends over 12 amino acids. CDR3 sequence: CASKDRVNGYTF. The DNA for the CDR3 is TGTGCCAGCAAGGACAGGGTGAATGGCTACACCTTC. The variable domain in full, with the rest retrieved from reference TRBV9 and TRBJ1-2, is DSGVTQTPKHLITATGQRVTLRCSPRSGDLSVYWYQQSLDQGLQFLIQYYNGEERAKGNILERFSAQQFPDLHSELNLSSLELGDSALYFCASKDRVNGYTFGSGTRLTVV.

This chain joins TRBV19 and TRBJ2-7; 8 bases align to TRBD1. The length of the CDR3 is 15 residues. Losses at the gene ends were 7 bases for V and 2 bases for J; bases not matched to a gene: 10. Germline V lookup: CDR1 LNHDA, CDR2 SQIVND (reference sequence). CDR3 coding DNA: TGTGCCAGTAAACCCCGGGGCAGGGGGCCCTACGAGCAGTACTTC. Translation: CASKPRGRGPYEQYF.

This rearrangement joins TRBV19 to TRBJ1-6, with TRBD1 matching over 8 bases. Per germline, CDR1 LNHDA and CDR2 SQIVND (reference sequence). V lost 3 bases, J lost 9 bases, and 10 bases stayed unmatched. CDR3 length equals 16 residues. DNA of the CDR3: TGTGCCAGTAGTATGGGTGCAGGGGGCAGCGGTTCACCCCTCCACTTT. The encoded protein is CASSMGAGGSGSPLHF.

This chain connects TRBV2 to TRBJ1-1; D gene uncertain. Trimming cost V 4 bases and J 0 bases, with 9 bases left between them. The CDR3 contains 14 residues. Germline CDR1 is SNHLY and CDR2 is FYNNEI. The CDR3 loop is CASSAFPLNTEAFF. The CDR3 nucleotides read TGTGCCAGCAGTGCTTTCCCTTTGAACACTGAAGCTTTCTTT.

Here the CDR3 DNA reads TGTGCCAGCAGGCAGGGAAGCCCAGCGGGATCACCCCTCCACTTT. This translates into CASRQGSPAGSPLHF. J is TRBJ1-6 and V is TRBV27, with a weak D call TRBD1 (5 bases). The CDR3 totals 15 residues. Germline CDR1 MNHEY, CDR2 SMNVEV (reference sequence). V lost 6 bases to trimming and J lost 10 bases, with 19 bases between them.